The sequence of this TCR beta chain was determined in a study of blood T cell repertoires in COVID-19. Study at large: The origin of the acute and convalescent COVID-19 samples was the United States, Italy and Spain. The cDNA or gDNA used as material had been derived from T cells, B-cell-depleted T cells, or PBMCs.

In the source study's methods: Amplification of reference gene primers provided the estimated nucleated cell counts. This table comes from immunoSEQ multiplex PCR, and its TCRdb copy is limited to in-frame clones, with some not included. V, J and clone size were drawn from that table, and D and trimming were deduced from the DNA. The sample lists more than 150,000 clones; around 84% were seen once. The germline CDR1 and CDR2 sequences are SGHRS and YFSETQ. This CDR3 spans 14 amino acids. Trimming left V 1 base short and J 3 bases short, with 8 bases between. Sequencing was done on a sample of peripheral blood. The genes are TRBV5-1 and TRBJ2-1; no firm D call. This clonotype was obtained from a man aged 40-49 years with active or convalescent COVID-19. In nucleotides, the CDR3 is TGCGCCAGCAGCTTGAGTAGCTTCTACAATGAGCAGTTCTTC. Translation gives CASSLSSFYNEQFF. The complete variable domain, with remaining parts taken from reference TRBV5-1 and TRBJ2-1, reads KAGVTQTPRYLIKTRGQQVTLSCSPISGHRSVSWYQQTPGQGLQFLFEYFSETQRNKGNFPGRFSGRQFSNSRSEMNVSTLELGDSALYLCASSLSSFYNEQFFGPGTRLTVL.